Below are 28 T cell receptor beta chains sequenced from a single sample in a study of T cells in Graves' hyperthyroidism and ophthalmopathy. TCR beta CDR3 sequences were amplified from RNA transcripts. HTBI primers were used for first-round RT-PCR of the TCR CDR3. MiXCR, run by TCRdb on the multiplex PCR reads, gives a single entry per CDR3 protein. The table includes under 250,000 distinct CDR3 sequences, approximately 23% detected once. Sequencing was performed on blood. Receptors originate from a woman between 40 and 55 years old with Graves' ophthalmopathy.

This clonotype was seen ten or more times. The V call is TRBV12-3 or TRBV12-4, the J call TRBJ1-3; 7 bases fit TRBD1. This CDR3 has 15 residues. Unmatched junction bases numbered 5, after V lost 6 bases and J lost 0 bases. In DNA, the CDR3 is TGTGCCAGCAGACAACAGGGGAACTCTGGAAACACCATATATTTT. Translated, it gives CASRQQGNSGNTIYF.

The sample holds many counts of this clonotype. In nucleotides, the CDR3 is TGTGCCTGGAGTGTACGGAGCGGGACGACCCAGCATTTT. This gives the protein CAWSVRSGTTQHF. The V and J genes are TRBV30 and TRBJ1-5; tentative D call: TRBD1 (5 bases). V dropped 0 bases and J dropped 11 bases, with 14 bases sitting between them. Germline CDR1 and CDR2: GTSNPN and SVGIG (reference sequence). This CDR3 contains 13 residues.

This clonotype was seen just once. The chain couples TRBV7-9 to TRBJ1-1; D uncertain. Germline-derived CDR1 and CDR2 are SEHNR and FQNEAQ (reference sequence). This CDR3 has 13 residues. V was trimmed by 0 bases and J by 4 bases, leaving 6 bases between them. CDR3 in DNA: TGTGCCAGCAGCTTAGCACCGGGCACTGAAGCTTTCTTT. This encodes CASSLAPGTEAFF.

This clonotype was observed many times. The rearrangement uses TRBV14 and TRBJ1-5; D is ambiguous. Germline lookup yields CDR1 SGHDN and CDR2 FVKESK. V lost 2 bases and J 7 bases, leaving 12 bases between the germline ends. The CDR3 contains 14 residues. CDR3 in amino acids: CASSQSGLGQPQHF. CDR3 DNA: TGTGCCAGCAGCCAATCAGGTCTTGGGCAGCCCCAGCATTTT. Complete variable domain (other parts from reference TRBV14 and TRBJ1-5): EAGVTQFPSHSVIEKGQTVTLRCDPISGHDNLYWYRRVMGKEIKFLLHFVKESKQDESGMPNNRFLAERTGGTYSTLKVQPAELEDSGVYFCASSQSGLGQPQHFGDGTRLSIL.

The V call is TRBV7-9, the J call TRBJ1-2; D may be TRBD1 (6 bases). The CDR3 contains 13 residues. Germline V gives CDR1 SEHNR, CDR2 FQNEAQ (reference sequence). V gave up 6 bases and J gave up 7 bases, with 15 bases separating them. The CDR3 loop reads CASRPQGRSGYTF. The DNA of the CDR3 is TGTGCCAGCAGACCACAGGGTAGGAGTGGCTACACCTTC.

The rearrangement joins TRBV28 to TRBJ2-7; the match to TRBD1 covers 7 bases. The V segment lost 8 bases and the J segment 4 bases; nucleotides outside the gene matches: 8. This CDR3 has 13 amino acids. The germline CDR1 and CDR2 sequences are MDHEN and SYDVKM. The CDR3, as DNA: TGTGCCAGCCAACCCGGGACAGCTTACGAGCAGTACTTC. Its translation is CASQPGTAYEQYF.

V gene TRBV2 combines with J gene TRBJ2-7; a weak D match, TRBD2 (6 bases). Deletions cut 4 bases from V and 2 bases from J, with 15 bases between. Germline CDR1 reads SNHLY; CDR2 reads FYNNEI. CDR3 length: 15 amino acids. DNA of the CDR3: TGTGCCAGCAGTGCCAGGAGGGCCACACCCTACGAGCAGTACTTC. The encoded protein is CASSARRATPYEQYF.

This clonotype appeared many times. The chain is built from TRBV28 and TRBJ1-2, with D perhaps TRBD1 (6 bases). The germline V gene encodes CDR1 MDHEN and CDR2 SYDVKM. The CDR3 sequence is 14 residues long. V was trimmed by 5 bases and J by 4 bases, leaving 14 bases between them. The CDR3 DNA is TGTGCCAGCAGTCCCCTCGGGGGGGCCTATGGCTACACCTTC. Residues: CASSPLGGAYGYTF.

This clonotype was counted ten times or more. V usage is TRBV6-5 and J usage is TRBJ2-2; D uncertain. Trimming took off 0 bases at V and 7 bases at J, with 9 bases between the two ends. The CDR3 has 14 amino acids. Germline CDR1 MNHEY, CDR2 SVGAGI. The CDR3 bases are TGTGCCAGCAGTTACTCTTCGGACCACGGGGAGCTGTTTTTT. As protein: CASSYSSDHGELFF.

On this clonotype: This may arise from a read error, as a much more abundant clone is one base away. The final CDR3 position lacks the conserved phenylalanine or tryptophan, pointing to a likely read error. The chain carries TRBV6-5 and TRBJ2-2, with TRBD1 matching over 10 bases. Germline V gene sequence: CDR1 MNHEY, CDR2 SVGAGI. Losses at the gene ends were 4 bases for V and 0 bases for J; bases not matched to a gene: 5. This CDR3 spans 17 amino acids. In DNA, the CDR3 is TGTGCCAGCAGTTTTGGGACAGGGGATACGAACACCGGGGAGCTGTTTTCT. Protein product: CASSFGTGDTNTGELFS.

This clonotype was counted many times. V gene TRBV6-1 combines with J gene TRBJ2-5; no reliable D call. V lost 4 bases to trimming and J lost 3 bases, with 6 bases between them. The CDR3 has 12 amino acids. Germline CDR1 reads MNHNS; CDR2 reads SASEGT. As DNA, the CDR3 is TGTGCCAGCAGTGTTCTTGAAGAGACCCAGTACTTC. This gives the protein CASSVLEETQYF.

Many counts were recorded for this clonotype. This sequence joins TRBV11-2 and TRBJ1-3; D remains unclear. The length of the CDR3 is 15 residues. Germline CDR1 and CDR2: SGHAT and FQNNGV. V lost 4 bases, J lost 0 bases, and 10 bases lay in between. CDR3: CASSSPGSSGNTIYF. The CDR3 DNA sequence: TGTGCCAGCAGCTCCCCGGGAAGCTCTGGAAACACCATATATTTT. Drawing the rest from reference TRBV11-2 and TRBJ1-3, the complete variable domain is EAGVAQSPRYKIIEKRQSVAFWCNPISGHATLYWYQQILGQGPKLLIQFQNNGVVDDSQLPKDRFSAERLKGVDSTLKIQPAKLEDSAVYLCASSSPGSSGNTIYFGEGSWLTVV.

This clonotype was detected many times. A read error may account for a junction end that differs from germline. This chain connects TRBV6-1 to TRBJ2-7, with no clear D. There are 12 residues in the CDR3. CDR1 and CDR2 (germline): MNHNS, SASEGT. CDR3 residues: CASSPPSGLRHF. The CDR3 bases are TGTGCCAGCAGTCCTCCTTCGGGCTTACGGCACTTC.

In its sample, this clonotype was seen many times. The CDR3, as DNA: TGTGCCATCAGTGGCCCAACTGAAGAGACCCAGTACTTC. Translated: CAISGPTEETQYF. The V call is TRBV10-3, the J call TRBJ2-5; D remains ambiguous. The germline gives CDR1 ENHRY, CDR2 SYGVKD. The CDR3 totals 13 residues. Trimming stripped 4 bases from V and 3 bases from J, with 9 bases between.

This clonotype was counted many times. The chain has TRBV29-1 and TRBJ2-7, with a tentative D call TRBD1 (6 bases). The germline gives CDR1 SQVTM, CDR2 ANQGSEA. The CDR3 contains 12 residues. The germline V and J ends were trimmed by 7 bases and 3 bases, with 13 bases remaining between them. Here the CDR3 reads CSARDTIYEQYF. The DNA of the CDR3 is TGCAGCGCTAGGGACACCATCTACGAGCAGTACTTC.

This clonotype was counted ten times or more. V and J are TRBV20-1 and TRBJ1-1; weak D call: TRBD1 (5 bases). Germline V gene sequence: CDR1 DFQATT, CDR2 SNEGSKA (reference sequence). V dropped 4 bases and J dropped 3 bases, with 9 bases sitting between them. This CDR3 is built from 12 residues. The CDR3 DNA sequence: TGCAGTGCTAACGGGGACTACACTGAAGCTTTCTTT. Translation gives CSANGDYTEAFF.

This clonotype has more than one count but fewer than ten. The chain carries TRBV3-1 and TRBJ1-1; D ambiguous. V was shortened by 2 bases and J by 6 bases, with 4 bases between the two germline ends. The CDR3 sequence is 11 residues long. CDR1 is LGHDT and CDR2 is YNNKEL in the germline V gene (reference sequence). CDR3 loop: CASSQLAEAFF. CDR3 coding DNA: TGTGCCAGCAGCCAATTGGCTGAAGCTTTCTTT.

Many counts were recorded for this clonotype. The chain is built from TRBV20-1 and TRBJ1-5; unclear D gene. Germline CDR1 reads DFQATT; CDR2 reads SNEGSKA (reference sequence). This CDR3 has 15 residues. Trimming removed 0 bases from V and 1 base from J, with 10 bases in between. The CDR3 DNA reads as TGCAGTGCTAGAGATAGGGAGGGAAGCAATCAGCCCCAGCATTTT. Its translation: CSARDREGSNQPQHF.

There are many counts of this clonotype. DNA for the CDR3: TGTGCCACCAGTGATTTAACAGGGTTTTCGAACACCGGGGAGCTGTTTTTT. Translating it yields CATSDLTGFSNTGELFF. The chain is built from TRBV24-1 and TRBJ2-2; D is perhaps TRBD1 (6 bases). Looked up from germline, CDR1 is KGHDR and CDR2 is SFDVKD. There are 17 residues in the CDR3. Trimming removed 1 base from V and 0 bases from J, with 11 bases in between.

V usage is TRBV20-1 and J usage is TRBJ2-5; 8 bases line up with TRBD1. CDR1 DFQATT and CDR2 SNEGSKA come from the germline V gene (reference sequence). V trimming: 4 bases; J trimming: 2 bases; junction bases outside the gene matches: 12. CDR3 length equals 16 residues. The DNA of the CDR3 is TGCAGTGCTACTCGACAGGGGAGGAGAGCACAAGAGACCCAGTACTTC. Residues: CSATRQGRRAQETQYF.

This clonotype was seen at least ten times. CDR3 DNA sequence: TGTGCCAGCAGTTACTGGGGGAGCGGGGGTCAAGAGACCCAGTACTTC. Encoded protein: CASSYWGSGGQETQYF. This chain connects TRBV6-5 to TRBJ2-5; 8 bases map to TRBD2. In germline, CDR1 is MNHEY, CDR2 SVGAGI. The CDR3 length is 16 residues. V lost 1 base, J lost 2 bases, and 6 bases stayed unmatched.

This sequence joins TRBV7-8 and TRBJ2-5; 10 bases agree with TRBD2. Trimming at V came to 5 bases and at J to 4 bases, leaving 7 bases not matched to a gene. CDR1 and CDR2 from the germline V gene are SGHVS and FQNEAQ. There are 15 residues in the CDR3. CDR3 region: CASSQGLASLETQYF. In nucleotides, the CDR3 is TGTGCCAGCAGCCAGGGACTAGCGAGCTTAGAGACCCAGTACTTC.

This clonotype was seen a handful of times. A single base separates this from a much larger clone, so it may be a read error. The chain couples TRBV29-1 to TRBJ2-5; possibly TRBD1 for D (5 bases). Germline CDR1 is SQVTM and CDR2 is ANQGSEA. This CDR3 contains 12 residues. The CDR3 DNA follows: TGCAGCGTTGAAGGGACACAAGAGACCCGGTACTTC. This encodes CSVEGTQETRYF. The whole variable domain, remainder taken from reference TRBV29-1 and TRBJ2-5, is SAVISQKPSRDICQRGTSLTIQCQVDSQVTMMFWYRQQPGQSLTLIATANQGSEATYESGFVIDKFPISRPNLTFSTLTVSNMSPEDSSIYLCSVEGTQETRYFGPGTRLLVL.

Ten or more counts support this clonotype. The chain links TRBV28 to TRBJ2-7; no reliable D call. Trimming removed 9 bases at V and 2 bases at J, with 14 bases between. The CDR3 is 13 amino acids. CDR1 and CDR2 from the germline V gene are MDHEN and SYDVKM. This CDR3 is CASRSFLPYEQYF. In DNA form, the CDR3 reads TGTGCCAGTAGATCTTTCCTCCCCTACGAGCAGTACTTC.

This clonotype has at least ten counts. V gene TRBV7-3 combines with J gene TRBJ2-2, with a possible D match to TRBD2 (6 bases). Germline lookup yields CDR1 SGHTA and CDR2 FQGTGA. The CDR3 runs to 16 residues. V was shortened by 2 bases and J by 10 bases, with 20 bases between the two germline ends. The CDR3 region is CASSLAGPGAGLELFF. CDR3 in DNA: TGTGCCAGCAGCTTAGCCGGCCCGGGTGCGGGACTGGAGCTGTTTTTT.

This chain uses TRBV12-3 or TRBV12-4 with TRBJ2-5; perhaps TRBD2 as D (5 bases). The germline V and J ends were trimmed by 5 bases and 5 bases, with 15 bases remaining between them. The CDR3 is 14 residues long. This CDR3 reads CASSPIAPGETQYF. CDR3 DNA: TGTGCCAGCAGTCCTATAGCGCCAGGCGAGACCCAGTACTTC.

J is TRBJ2-4 and V is TRBV18; D perhaps matches TRBD2 (6 bases). V was cut by 6 bases and J by 7 bases, with 7 bases left in between. Germline CDR1 and CDR2: KGHSH and LQKENI. The CDR3 spans 11 residues. The CDR3 loop is CASSEGNIQYF. Here the CDR3 DNA reads TGTGCCAGCTCGGAGGGGAACATTCAGTACTTC. The whole variable domain, remainder taken from reference TRBV18 and TRBJ2-4, is NAGVMQNPRHLVRRRGQEARLRCSPMKGHSHVYWYRQLPEEGLKFMVYLQKENIIDESGMPKERFSAEFPKEGPSILRIQQVVRGDSAAYFCASSEGNIQYFGAGTRLSVL.

The table lists this clonotype with many counts. V is TRBV7-2 and J is TRBJ2-7, with 12 bases aligning to TRBD2. This CDR3 is built from 15 residues. The germline CDR1 and CDR2 sequences are SGHTA and FQGNSA. Losses at the gene ends were 5 bases for V and 4 bases for J; bases not matched to a gene: 6. CDR3 region: CASSPLTSGSYEQYF. The CDR3 DNA is TGTGCCAGCAGCCCCCTGACTAGCGGGAGTTACGAGCAGTACTTC.